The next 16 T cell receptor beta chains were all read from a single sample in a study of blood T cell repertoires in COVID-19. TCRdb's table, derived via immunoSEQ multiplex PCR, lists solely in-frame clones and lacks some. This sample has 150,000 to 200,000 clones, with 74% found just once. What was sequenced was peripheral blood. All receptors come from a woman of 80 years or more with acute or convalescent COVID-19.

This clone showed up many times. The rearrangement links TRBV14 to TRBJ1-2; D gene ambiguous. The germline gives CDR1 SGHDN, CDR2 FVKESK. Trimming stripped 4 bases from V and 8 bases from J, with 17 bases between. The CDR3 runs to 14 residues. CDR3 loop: CASSRRGHEEGYTF. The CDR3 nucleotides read TGTGCCAGCAGCCGAAGAGGGCACGAGGAAGGCTACACCTTC.

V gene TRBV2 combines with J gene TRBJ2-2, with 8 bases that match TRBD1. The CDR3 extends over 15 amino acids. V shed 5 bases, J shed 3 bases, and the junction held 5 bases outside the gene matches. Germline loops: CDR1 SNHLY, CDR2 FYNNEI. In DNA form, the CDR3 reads TGTGCCAGCAGTCTTTGGACAGGGTACACCGGGGAGCTGTTTTTT. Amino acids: CASSLWTGYTGELFF.

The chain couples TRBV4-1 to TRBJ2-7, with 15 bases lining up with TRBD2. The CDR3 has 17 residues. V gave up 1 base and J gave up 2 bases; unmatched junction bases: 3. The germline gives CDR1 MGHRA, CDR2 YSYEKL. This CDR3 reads CASSQGTSGRVPYEQYF. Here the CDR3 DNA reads TGCGCCAGCAGCCAAGGGACTAGCGGGAGGGTCCCCTACGAGCAGTACTTC.

The CDR3 nucleotides are TGTGCCAGCAGGTTATCAGGTCACGGGGAGCTGTTTTTT. Translation: CASRLSGHGELFF. The J gene is TRBJ2-2, the V gene TRBV11-3, with unresolved D. The CDR3 extends over 13 amino acids. Germline CDR1 is SGHNT and CDR2 is YENEEA. The V gene lost 6 bases and the J gene lost 7 bases, with 12 bases spanning the gap.

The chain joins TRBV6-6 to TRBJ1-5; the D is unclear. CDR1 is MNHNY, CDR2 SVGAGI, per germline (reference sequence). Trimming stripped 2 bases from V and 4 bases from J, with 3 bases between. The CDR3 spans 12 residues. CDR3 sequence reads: CASSYLNQPQHF. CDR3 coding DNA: TGTGCCAGCAGTTACCTTAATCAGCCCCAGCATTTT.

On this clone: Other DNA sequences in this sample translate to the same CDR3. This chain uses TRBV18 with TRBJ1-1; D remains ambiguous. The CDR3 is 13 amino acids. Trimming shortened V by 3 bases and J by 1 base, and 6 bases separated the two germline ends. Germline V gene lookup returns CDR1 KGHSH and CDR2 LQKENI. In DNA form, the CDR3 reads TGTGCCAGCTCACCGGCGGGGAACACTGAAGCTTTCTTT. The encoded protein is CASSPAGNTEAFF.

As DNA, the CDR3 is TGCGCCAGCAGCTTGGCCTCTAGCGGGAGACACGAGCAGTACTTC. Its translation: CASSLASSGRHEQYF. The rearrangement links TRBV5-1 to TRBJ2-7; 10 bases match TRBD2. This CDR3 region has 15 residues. The V and J ends lost 0 bases and 5 bases, in that order; junction bases with no gene match: 5. Germline V gene data show CDR1 as SGHRS and CDR2 as YFSETQ.

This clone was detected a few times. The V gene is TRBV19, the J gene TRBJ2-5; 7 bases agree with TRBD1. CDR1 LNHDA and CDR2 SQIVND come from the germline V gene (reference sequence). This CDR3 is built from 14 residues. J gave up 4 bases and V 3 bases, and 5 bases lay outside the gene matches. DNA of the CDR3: TGTGCCAGTAGTATGGGGAGACAGGGAGAGACCCAGTACTTC. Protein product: CASSMGRQGETQYF.

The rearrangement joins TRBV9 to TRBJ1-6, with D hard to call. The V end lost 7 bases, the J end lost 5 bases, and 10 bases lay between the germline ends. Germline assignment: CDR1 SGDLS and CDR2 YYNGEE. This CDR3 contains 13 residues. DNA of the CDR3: TGTGCCAGCGGCGGGCTTCATAATTCACCCCTCCACTTT. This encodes CASGGLHNSPLHF. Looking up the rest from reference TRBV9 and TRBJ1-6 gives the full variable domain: DSGVTQTPKHLITATGQRVTLRCSPRSGDLSVYWYQQSLDQGLQFLIQYYNGEERAKGNILERFSAQQFPDLHSELNLSSLELGDSALYFCASGGLHNSPLHFGNGTRLTVT.

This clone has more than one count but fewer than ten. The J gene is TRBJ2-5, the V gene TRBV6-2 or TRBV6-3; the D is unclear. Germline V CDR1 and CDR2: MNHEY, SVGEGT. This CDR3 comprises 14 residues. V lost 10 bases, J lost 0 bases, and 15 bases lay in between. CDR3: CATSRLANQETQYF. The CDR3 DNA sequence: TGTGCCACCAGCAGGTTAGCCAACCAAGAGACCCAGTACTTC.

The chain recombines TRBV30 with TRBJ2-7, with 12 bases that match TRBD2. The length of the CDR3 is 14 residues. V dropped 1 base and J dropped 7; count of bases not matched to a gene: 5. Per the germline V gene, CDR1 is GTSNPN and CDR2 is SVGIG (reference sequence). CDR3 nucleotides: TGTGCCTGGAGTGGGACTAGCGGGGTTCCGGAGCAGTACTTC. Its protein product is CAWSGTSGVPEQYF.

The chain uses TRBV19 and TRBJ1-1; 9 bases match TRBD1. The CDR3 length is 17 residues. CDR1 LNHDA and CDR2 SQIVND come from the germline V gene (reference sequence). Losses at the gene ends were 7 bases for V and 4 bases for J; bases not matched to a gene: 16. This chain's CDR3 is CASIPTMLTGGITEAFF. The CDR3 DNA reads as TGTGCCAGTATCCCCACTATGCTGACAGGGGGGATCACTGAAGCTTTCTTT.

The CDR3 bases are TGTGCCAGCAGGAAGGGTGGGACAGGGAGCGGGCAGTACTTC. It yields the protein CASRKGGTGSGQYF. The chain carries TRBV6-5 and TRBJ2-7; 9 bases match TRBD1. Germline V CDR1 and CDR2: MNHEY, SVGAGI. V shed 6 bases, J shed 9 bases, and the junction held 12 bases outside the gene matches. The CDR3 consists of 14 residues.

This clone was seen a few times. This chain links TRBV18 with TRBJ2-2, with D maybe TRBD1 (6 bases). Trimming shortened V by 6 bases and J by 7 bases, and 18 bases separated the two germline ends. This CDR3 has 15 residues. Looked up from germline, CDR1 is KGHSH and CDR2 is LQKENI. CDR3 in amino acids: CASSGQGNPGGELFF. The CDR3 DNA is TGTGCCAGCTCGGGCCAGGGGAATCCGGGCGGGGAGCTGTTTTTT.

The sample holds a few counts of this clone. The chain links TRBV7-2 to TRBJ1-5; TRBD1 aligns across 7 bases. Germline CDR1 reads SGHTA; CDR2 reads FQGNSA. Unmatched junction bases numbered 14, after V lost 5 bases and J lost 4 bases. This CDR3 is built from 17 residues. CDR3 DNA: TGTGCCAGCAGCCCCATGGTCGGGACAGAATTAAATCAGCCCCAGCATTTT. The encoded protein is CASSPMVGTELNQPQHF.

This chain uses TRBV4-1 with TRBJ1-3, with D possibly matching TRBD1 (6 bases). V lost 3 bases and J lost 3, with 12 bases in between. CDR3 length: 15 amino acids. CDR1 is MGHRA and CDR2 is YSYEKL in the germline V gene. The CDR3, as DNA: TGCGCCAGCAGCCAGCCGACAGGACTTGGAAACACCATATATTTT. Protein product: CASSQPTGLGNTIYF.